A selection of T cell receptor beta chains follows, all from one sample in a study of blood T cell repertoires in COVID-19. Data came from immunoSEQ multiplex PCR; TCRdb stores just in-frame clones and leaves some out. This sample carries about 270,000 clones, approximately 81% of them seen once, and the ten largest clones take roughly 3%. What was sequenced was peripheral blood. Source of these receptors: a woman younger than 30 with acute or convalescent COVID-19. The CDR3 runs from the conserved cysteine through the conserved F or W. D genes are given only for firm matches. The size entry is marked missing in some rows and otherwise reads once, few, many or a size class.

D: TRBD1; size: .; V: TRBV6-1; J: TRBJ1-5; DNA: TGTGCCAGCAGGCGGACCGGACAGGGTGAACAGCCCCAGCATTTT; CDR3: CASRRTGQGEQPQHF
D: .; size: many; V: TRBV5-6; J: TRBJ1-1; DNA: TGTGCCAGCAGCTTGGCTCCGAACACTGAAGCTTTCTTT; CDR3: CASSLAPNTEAFF
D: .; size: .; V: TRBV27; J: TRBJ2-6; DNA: TGTGCCAGCACCGAGTTCTCTGGGGCCAACGTCCTGACTTTC; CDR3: CASTEFSGANVLTF
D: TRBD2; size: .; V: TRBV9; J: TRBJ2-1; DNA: TGTGCCAGCAGCGTAGACAGCGGGAACTACAATGAGCAGTTCTTC; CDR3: CASSVDSGNYNEQFF
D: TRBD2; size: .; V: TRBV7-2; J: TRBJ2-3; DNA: TGTGCCAGCAGCTTAGCGGGGGGACTAGCGGGACTCTTAGATACGCAGTATTTT; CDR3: CASSLAGGLAGLLDTQYF
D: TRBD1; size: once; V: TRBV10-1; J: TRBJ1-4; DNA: TGCGCCAGCGAGGACAGGGGGCGAGAAAAACTGTTTTTT; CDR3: CASEDRGREKLFF
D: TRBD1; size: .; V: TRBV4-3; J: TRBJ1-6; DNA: TGCGCCAGCAGCTTCGGACAGGTTAATTCACCCCTCCACTTT; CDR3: CASSFGQVNSPLHF
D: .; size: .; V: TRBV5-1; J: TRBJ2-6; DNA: TGCGCCAGCAGCTTGTTAATCCCGTTCTTGCGACTCTCTGGGGCCAACGTCCTGACTTTC; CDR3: CASSLLIPFLRLSGANVLTF
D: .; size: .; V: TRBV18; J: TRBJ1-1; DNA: TGTGCCAGCTCACCCTCCCCACTCGGGGTCGGCACTGAAGCTTTCTTT; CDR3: CASSPSPLGVGTEAFF
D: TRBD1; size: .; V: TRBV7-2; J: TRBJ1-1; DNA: TGTGCCAGCAGCTCGACAGGGTCCACTGAAGCTTTCTTT; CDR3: CASSSTGSTEAFF
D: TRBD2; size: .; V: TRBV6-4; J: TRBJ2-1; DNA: TGTGCCAGCAGTATGCAGACTAGCGGGATCTATGAGCAGTTCTTC; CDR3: CASSMQTSGIYEQFF
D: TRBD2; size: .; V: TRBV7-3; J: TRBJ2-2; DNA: TGTGCCAGCAGTCGACTAGCGGGGAACACCGGGGAGCTGTTTTTT; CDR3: CASSRLAGNTGELFF
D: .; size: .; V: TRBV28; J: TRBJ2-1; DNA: TGTGCCAGCAGCGTTACTGGCAGGGAAGGTTACAATGAGCAGTTCTTC; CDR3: CASSVTGREGYNEQFF
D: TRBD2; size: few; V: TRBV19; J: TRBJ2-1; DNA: TGTGCCAGTAGTATCAAGCGGGGACACAATGAGCAGTTCTTC; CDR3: CASSIKRGHNEQFF
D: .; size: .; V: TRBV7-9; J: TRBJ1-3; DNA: TGTGCCAGCAGCGGAGGGATTGCTATGGCTGGAAACACCATATATTTT; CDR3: CASSGGIAMAGNTIYF
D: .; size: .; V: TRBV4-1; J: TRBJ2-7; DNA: TGCGCCAGCAGCCAAGAAACCAGCTACGAGCAGTACTTC; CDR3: CASSQETSYEQYF
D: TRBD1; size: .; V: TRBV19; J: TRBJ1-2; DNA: TGTGCCAGTAGTATACAGACAGGGCCTACTATGGCCTACACCTTC; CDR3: CASSIQTGPTMAYTF
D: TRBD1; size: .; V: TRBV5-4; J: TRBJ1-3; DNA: TGTGCCAGCAGCCGGAGGGACAGGGGATCCGGAAACACCATATATTTT; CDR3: CASSRRDRGSGNTIYF
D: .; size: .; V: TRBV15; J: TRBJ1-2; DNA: TGTGCCACCAGCAGAGATCTGGCAGGGGAAAAGTATGGCTACACCTTC; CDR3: CATSRDLAGEKYGYTF
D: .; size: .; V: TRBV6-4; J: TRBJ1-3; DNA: TGTGCCAGCAGCCAGGGTGCTGGAAACACCATATATTTT; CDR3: CASSQGAGNTIYF
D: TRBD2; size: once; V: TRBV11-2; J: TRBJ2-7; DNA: TGTGCCAGCAGCGGAGGACTAGCGGGAGGGCCCGCCTCCTACGAGCAGTACTTC; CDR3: CASSGGLAGGPASYEQYF
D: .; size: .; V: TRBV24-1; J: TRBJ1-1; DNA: TGTGCCACCAGTCGTGAGACGGGCACTGAAGCTTTCTTT; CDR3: CATSRETGTEAFF
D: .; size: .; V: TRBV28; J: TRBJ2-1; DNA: TGTGCCAGCACCCCATCGGGTCCCGAAGGCAATGAGCAGTTCTTC; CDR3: CASTPSGPEGNEQFF
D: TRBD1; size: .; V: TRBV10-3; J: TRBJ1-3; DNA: TGTGCCATCAGTGAGTCACAGGGGCGCGGATCTGGAAACACCATATATTTT; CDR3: CAISESQGRGSGNTIYF
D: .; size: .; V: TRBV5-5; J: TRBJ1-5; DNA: TGTGCCAGCAGCTTGGACAGGGATAGCAATCAGCCCCAGCATTTT; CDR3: CASSLDRDSNQPQHF
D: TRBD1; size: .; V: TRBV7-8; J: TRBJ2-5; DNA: TGTGCCAGCAGCCCCGGACAGGCAGGAGAGACCCAGTACTTC; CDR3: CASSPGQAGETQYF
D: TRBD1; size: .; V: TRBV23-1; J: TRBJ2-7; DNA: TGCGCCAGCAGTCGTCGGGACAGGGTCTCCTACGAGCAGTACTTC; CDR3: CASSRRDRVSYEQYF
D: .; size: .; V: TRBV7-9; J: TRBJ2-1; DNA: TGTGCCAGCAGCTTAGCAGTGGGCTATTACAATGAGCAGTTCTTC; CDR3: CASSLAVGYYNEQFF
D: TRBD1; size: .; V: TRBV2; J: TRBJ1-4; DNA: TGTGCCAGCAAGAGACAGGGACCGACTAATGAAAAACTGTTTTTT; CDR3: CASKRQGPTNEKLFF
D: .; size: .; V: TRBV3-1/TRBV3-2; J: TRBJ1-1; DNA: TGTGCCAGCAACTTACGCGGGGTGCCTGGTGAAGCTTTCTTT; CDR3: CASNLRGVPGEAFF
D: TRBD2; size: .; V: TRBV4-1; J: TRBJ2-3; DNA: TGCGCCAGCAGCCATCCCGGACTAGCGGGTATAACAGATACGCAGTATTTT; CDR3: CASSHPGLAGITDTQYF
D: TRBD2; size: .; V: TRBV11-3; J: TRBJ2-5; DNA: TGTGCCAGCAGCTTAGGGGACCCGGGACTAGCGGGAGTGGAGACCCAGTACTTC; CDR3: CASSLGDPGLAGVETQYF
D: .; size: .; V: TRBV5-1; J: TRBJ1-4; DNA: TGCGCCAGCAGCGTTAACCCAGGGTATAATGAAAAACTGTTTTTT; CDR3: CASSVNPGYNEKLFF
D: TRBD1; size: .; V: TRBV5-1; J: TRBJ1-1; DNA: TGCGCCAGCAGGGTGGAACAGGGGGCTACTGAAGCTTTCTTT; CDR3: CASRVEQGATEAFF
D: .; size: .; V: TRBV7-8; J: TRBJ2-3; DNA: TGTGCCAGCAGCTTACCCAGCGTAAGCACAGATACGCAGTATTTT; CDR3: CASSLPSVSTDTQYF
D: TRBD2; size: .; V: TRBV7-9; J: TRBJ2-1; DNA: TGTGCCAGCAGCTCGGGGACTAGCGGGAGGGATGAGCAGTTCTTC; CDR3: CASSSGTSGRDEQFF
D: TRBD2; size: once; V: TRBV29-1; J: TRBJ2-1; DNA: TGCAGCGTCCAAGGGACTAGCGGACCCTTGAATGAGCAGTTCTTC; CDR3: CSVQGTSGPLNEQFF
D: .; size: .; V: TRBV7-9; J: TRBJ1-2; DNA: TGTGCCAGCAGCTTAGGTTCGGGGGTACTGGATGGCTACACCTTC; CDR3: CASSLGSGVLDGYTF
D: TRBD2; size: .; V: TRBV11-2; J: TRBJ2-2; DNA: TGTGCCAGCAGCTTTCGACTAGCAAGGAACACCGGGGAGCTGTTTTTT; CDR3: CASSFRLARNTGELFF
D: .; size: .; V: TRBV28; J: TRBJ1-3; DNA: TGTGCCAGCAGCGGCTCGGGGGTTGGAAACACCATATATTTT; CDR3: CASSGSGVGNTIYF
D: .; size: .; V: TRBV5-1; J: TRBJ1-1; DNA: TGCGCCAGCAGCTTGGCCGGGGGGAACACTGAAGCTTTCTTT; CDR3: CASSLAGGNTEAFF
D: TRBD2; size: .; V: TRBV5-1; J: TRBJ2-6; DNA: TGCGCCAGCAGCCTAAAGACTAGCGGGTTTATCTCTGGGGCCAACGTCCTGACTTTC; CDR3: CASSLKTSGFISGANVLTF
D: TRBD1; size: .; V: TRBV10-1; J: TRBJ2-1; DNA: TGCGCCAGCAGTGAGGCCGGGACAGGCAACAATGAGCAGTTCTTC; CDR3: CASSEAGTGNNEQFF
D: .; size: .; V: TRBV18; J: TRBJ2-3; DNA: TGTGCCAGCTCACCCTGGATGGGTCAGGGCCCAGATACGCAGTATTTT; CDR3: CASSPWMGQGPDTQYF
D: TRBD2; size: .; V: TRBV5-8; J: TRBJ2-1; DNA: TGTGCCAGCAGCCTTGGGACTAGCGGGCTGTACAATGAGCAGTTCTTC; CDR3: CASSLGTSGLYNEQFF
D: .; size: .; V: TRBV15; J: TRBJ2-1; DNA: TGTGCCACCAGCAGATTAGCGGCCTCCTACAATGAGCAGTTCTTC; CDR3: CATSRLAASYNEQFF